Sequencing of this T cell receptor beta chain was carried out in a study of T-cell reconstitution after alpha-beta-depleted transplantation in children. The CDR3 extends over 15 amino acids. CDR1 and CDR2 (germline): LGHDT, YNNKEL (reference sequence). V was cut by 4 bases and J by 1 base, with 12 bases left in between. Unique molecular identifiers were used in preparing the TCRbeta library. TCRdb reprocessed the PCR reads via MiXCR and lists one record per CDR3 protein. The sample contains approximately 240,000 distinct CDR3 sequences, roughly 9% of which appear only once. The chain couples TRBV3-1 to TRBJ2-3; D perhaps matches TRBD2 (6 bases). The sample in question was PBMCs from the stem cell graft donor, obtained from the stem cell graft. The clonotype originates from a human donor who donated a stem cell graft to a child with acute lymphoblastic leukemia. CDR3 amino acids: CASSLGGLRTDTQYF. The CDR3 bases are TGTGCCAGCAGCCTCGGGGGTCTACGCACAGATACGCAGTATTTT.